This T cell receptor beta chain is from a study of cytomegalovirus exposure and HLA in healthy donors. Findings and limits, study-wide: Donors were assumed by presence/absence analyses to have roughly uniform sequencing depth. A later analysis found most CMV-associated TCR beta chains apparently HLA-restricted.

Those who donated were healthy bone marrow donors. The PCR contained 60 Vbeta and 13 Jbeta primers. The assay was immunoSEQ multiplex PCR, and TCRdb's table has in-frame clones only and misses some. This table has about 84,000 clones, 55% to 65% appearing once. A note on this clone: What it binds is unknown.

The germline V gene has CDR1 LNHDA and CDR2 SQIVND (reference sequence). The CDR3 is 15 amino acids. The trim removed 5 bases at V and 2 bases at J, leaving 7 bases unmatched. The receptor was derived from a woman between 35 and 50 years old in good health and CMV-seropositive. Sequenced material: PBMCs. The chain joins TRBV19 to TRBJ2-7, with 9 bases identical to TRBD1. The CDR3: CASSPDRGTAYEQYF. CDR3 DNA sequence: TGTGCCAGTAGTCCGGACAGGGGAACCGCCTACGAGCAGTACTTC.